This TCR beta chain was sequenced for a study of T cells in Graves' hyperthyroidism and ophthalmopathy. Exclusion of a patient resulted from uncontrolled infection, other autoimmune disease, pregnancy or lactation. RNA transcripts were the template for amplifying TCR beta CDR3 regions. Researchers ran a first-round RT-PCR on the TCR CDR3 using the HTBI primer set. In TCRdb, the multiplex PCR reads were re-called with MiXCR into one record per CDR3 protein. This sample has approximately 500,000 distinct CDR3 sequences, with around 46% found just once. Trimming pared 4 bases from V and 5 bases from J, leaving 11 bases between. Germline assignment: CDR1 MNHEY and CDR2 SVGAGI. This CDR3 region has 13 residues. This clonotype was picked up many times.

The J gene is TRBJ1-1, the V gene TRBV6-5; D might be TRBD1 (6 bases). This receptor was obtained from a woman in her late teens or twenties with Graves' hyperthyroidism. Sequenced input: peripheral blood or thyroid tissue (not recorded which). The CDR3 reads CASSWYRETEAFF. CDR3 bases: TGTGCCAGCAGTTGGTACAGGGAGACTGAAGCTTTCTTT.